This T cell receptor (beta chain) was obtained from a study of T cell changes during pregnancy in multiple sclerosis. Sequenced by immunoSEQ multiplex PCR; TCRdb stores in-frame clones only, minus some. In the table there are tens of thousands of clones, around 92% of which are singletons. The CDR3 is 15 residues long. Germline V lookup: CDR1 SGHRS, CDR2 YFSETQ. V lost 0 bases to trimming and J lost 2 bases; unmatched junction nucleotides: 3. The gene calls are TRBV5-1 and TRBJ2-3; 7 bases map to TRBD1. The sample consisted of peripheral blood, taken after pregnancy. This clonotype was sampled from a female donor with multiple sclerosis, enrolled in a pregnancy study. The CDR3 DNA reads TGCGCCAGCAGCTTGGGACAGGGAAACACAGATACGCAGTATTTT. This sequence encodes CASSLGQGNTDTQYF.